A single sample gave rise to the 29 T cell receptor beta chains below, sequenced in a study of T cells in Graves' hyperthyroidism and ophthalmopathy. TCR beta CDR3 region amplification was performed from RNA transcripts. First-round RT-PCR with HTBI primers amplified the TCR CDR3 region. TCRdb used MiXCR to reprocess the multiplex PCR reads, holding one entry per CDR3 protein. The sample consists of approximately 600,000 distinct CDR3 sequences, 15% to 20% of them appearing once. Sample: blood. These TCRs come from a woman aged 25 to 39 with Graves' hyperthyroidism.

A few counts support this clonotype. The chain carries TRBV7-3 and TRBJ2-7; 10 bases fit TRBD1. CDR1 and CDR2 from the germline V gene are SGHTA and FQGTGA. Germline trimming cut 6 bases from V and 5 bases from J; bases unmatched to any gene: 10. The CDR3 totals 15 residues. The CDR3 DNA follows: TGTGCCAGCAGGAGGGGACAGGGGAGATCGGACGAGCAGTACTTC. It codes for CASRRGQGRSDEQYF.

This chain joins TRBV12-3 or TRBV12-4 and TRBJ1-3; D is unclear. The CDR3 length is 14 residues. With 4 bases removed from V and 1 base from J, the gap between germline ends came to 8 bases. The CDR3 region has the DNA TGTGCCAGCAGTTCAGGACCGTCTGGAAACACCATATATTTT. It codes for CASSSGPSGNTIYF.

This clonotype was seen a handful of times. The chain joins TRBV30 to TRBJ1-2; D is uncertain. Trimming took 0 bases from V and 7 from J, leaving 15 bases between them. Germline lookup yields CDR1 GTSNPN and CDR2 SVGIG (reference sequence). This CDR3 is 14 amino acids long. The CDR3 is CAWSVREGPSGYTF. The CDR3 region has the DNA TGTGCCTGGAGTGTACGCGAGGGCCCGAGTGGCTACACCTTC.

V and J are TRBV2 and TRBJ1-1, with no clear D. Trimming stripped 1 base from V and 0 bases from J, with 12 bases between. The CDR3 is 16 amino acids. Germline CDR1 and CDR2: SNHLY and FYNNEI. The CDR3 sequence is CASSEGNRPLNTEAFF. CDR3 in DNA: TGTGCCAGCAGTGAAGGGAACAGACCTTTGAACACTGAAGCTTTCTTT.

This clonotype has at least ten counts. The genes are TRBV28 and TRBJ2-7, with unresolved D. Trimming removed 6 bases from V and 3 bases from J, with 3 bases in between. The germline V gene encodes CDR1 MDHEN and CDR2 SYDVKM. The CDR3 totals 10 residues. This CDR3 reads CASSHYEQYF. The CDR3 nucleotides read TGTGCCAGCAGCCACTACGAGCAGTACTTC. The full variable domain, its missing parts supplied by reference TRBV28 and TRBJ2-7, is DVKVTQSSRYLVKRTGEKVFLECVQDMDHENMFWYRQDPGLGLRLIYFSYDVKMKEKGDIPEGYSVSREKKERFSLILESASTNQTSMYLCASSHYEQYFGPGTRLTVT.

This clonotype was detected ten times or more. V and J are TRBV28 and TRBJ1-1; D uncertain. CDR3 length: 14 residues. The V gene's germline CDR1 is MDHEN and CDR2 SYDVKM. Trimming shortened V by 4 bases and J by 11 bases, and 20 bases separated the two germline ends. CDR3 sequence (DNA): TGTGCCAGCAGTTCATACTCCTATGTATCTCGGGCTTTCTTT. Translation: CASSSYSYVSRAFF.

In this sample, this clonotype turned up many times. V and J are TRBV20-1 and TRBJ2-7; 11 bases fit TRBD1. The junction had 5 bases not matched to a gene; V was cut back by 6 bases and J by 1 base. This CDR3 region has 14 residues. Looked up from germline, CDR1 is DFQATT and CDR2 is SNEGSKA (reference sequence). Here the CDR3 DNA reads TGCAGTGCGCTGGACAGGGGGCGTTCCTACGAGCAGTACTTC. It is translated as CSALDRGRSYEQYF.

The V gene is TRBV6-1, the J gene TRBJ2-6; D gene ambiguous. The length of the CDR3 is 16 residues. V was trimmed by 8 bases and J by 0 bases, leaving 14 bases between them. Germline V gene lookup returns CDR1 MNHNS and CDR2 SASEGT. As DNA, the CDR3 is TGTGCCAGCCTTTCGGCGTTTTTCTCTGGGGCCAACGTCCTGACTTTC. It translates to CASLSAFFSGANVLTF.

This clonotype has just a few counts. The chain links TRBV4-2 to TRBJ1-5; D is perhaps TRBD1 (5 bases). CDR3 length: 16 amino acids. CDR1 LGHNA and CDR2 YNFKEQ come from the germline V gene. The V gene lost 0 bases and the J gene lost 1 base, with 10 bases spanning the gap. The CDR3 nucleotides are TGTGCCAGCAGCCAAGAAAGAGGGGCCAGCAATCAGCCCCAGCATTTT. Translating gives CASSQERGASNQPQHF.

CDR3 DNA sequence: TGCGCCAGCAGCGGTGGACTAGCGGGTATCACAGATACGCAGTATTTT. This sequence encodes CASSGGLAGITDTQYF. The chain recombines TRBV5-1 with TRBJ2-3, with 11 bases that match TRBD2. Germline V gene sequence: CDR1 SGHRS, CDR2 YFSETQ. V lost 4 bases and J lost 2; bases outside the gene matches: 6. The CDR3 is made up of 16 amino acids.

This chain uses TRBV20-1 with TRBJ2-5; 7 bases align to TRBD2. The CDR3 has 14 residues. From germline, CDR1 is DFQATT and CDR2 SNEGSKA (reference sequence). The V and J ends lost 1 base and 2 bases, in that order; junction bases with no gene match: 4. CDR3 DNA: TGCAGTGCTAGAGGGGCGGGACTACAAGAGACCCAGTACTTC. Residues: CSARGAGLQETQYF.

The chain uses TRBV19 and TRBJ2-5; 9 positions match TRBD1. V gave up 9 bases and J gave up 7 bases; unmatched junction bases: 12. The CDR3 has 14 amino acids. From germline, CDR1 is LNHDA and CDR2 SQIVND (reference sequence). The CDR3 sequence: CASGGTGGAGTQYF. CDR3 in DNA: TGTGCCAGCGGTGGAACAGGGGGCGCAGGGACCCAGTACTTC.

This clonotype was found many times. The chain has TRBV6-2 or TRBV6-3 and TRBJ2-7, with 8 bases fitting TRBD2. V trimming: 2 bases; J trimming: 2 bases; junction bases outside the gene matches: 2. CDR1 MNHEY and CDR2 SVGEGT come from the germline V gene. The CDR3 has 14 amino acids. CDR3 nucleotide sequence: TGTGCCAGCAGTTACATGACTAGCGCCTACGAGCAGTACTTC. Its protein product is CASSYMTSAYEQYF.

Comment on this clonotype: One junction end disagrees with the germline gene, perhaps due to a read error. The chain joins TRBV24-1 to TRBJ2-7; the match to TRBD1 covers 9 bases. CDR1 KGHDR and CDR2 SFDVKD come from the germline V gene. There are 15 residues in the CDR3. The CDR3 region is CATSDPGTGNHEQCF. The CDR3 nucleotides read TGTGCCACCAGTGATCCCGGGACAGGGAACCACGAGCAGTGCTTC.

The chain combines TRBV20-1 with TRBJ2-7, with 7 bases lining up with TRBD2. V shed 3 bases and J 3 bases; nucleotides not matched to a gene: 5. From germline, CDR1 is DFQATT and CDR2 SNEGSKA (reference sequence). This CDR3 contains 13 residues. The CDR3: CSARGGSDYEQYF. The CDR3 DNA is TGCAGTGCTAGGGGGGGGAGCGACTACGAGCAGTACTTC.

A note on this clonotype: A read error may be the cause here, since a much bigger clone is one base away. The chain uses TRBV2 and TRBJ2-2, with a tentative D call TRBD1 (5 bases). Between the trimmed V and J ends, which lost 5 bases and 3 bases, there was a span of 16 bases. This CDR3 is built from 16 residues. CDR1 SNHLY and CDR2 FYNNEI come from the germline V gene. The CDR3 nucleotides read TGTGCCAGCAGTAACATGGGTGCCAGGGACACCGGGGAGCTGTTTTTT. Its translation: CASSNMGARDTGELFF.

The chain recombines TRBV27 with TRBJ2-1, with D unclear. CDR3 length: 15 amino acids. Germline V gene lookup returns CDR1 MNHEY and CDR2 SMNVEV (reference sequence). The V end was cut by 4 bases, the J end by 0 bases, with 10 bases between. The CDR3 coding sequence is TGTGCCAGCAGTTCGAACTATTTCTCCTACAATGAGCAGTTCTTC. It encodes CASSSNYFSYNEQFF.

At least ten counts were recorded for this clonotype. The chain joins TRBV12-3 or TRBV12-4 to TRBJ2-2; D is unresolved. This CDR3 spans 14 amino acids. Trimming shortened V by 7 bases and J by 1 base, and 10 bases separated the two germline ends. CDR3 amino acids: CASKKRRNTGELFF. For the CDR3, the DNA is TGTGCCAGCAAAAAAAGAAGGAACACCGGGGAGCTGTTTTTT.

This clonotype was detected many times. The chain is built from TRBV28 and TRBJ2-7; D remains ambiguous. The CDR3 contains 13 residues. Between the trimmed V and J ends, which lost 3 bases and 0 bases, there was a span of 6 bases. In germline, CDR1 is MDHEN, CDR2 SYDVKM. The CDR3 nucleotides are TGTGCCAGCAGTTTCCAGAGCTCCTACGAGCAGTACTTC. This encodes CASSFQSSYEQYF.

V usage is TRBV29-1 and J usage is TRBJ2-7; TRBD1 aligns across 8 bases. Trimming took 7 bases from V and 1 from J; bases not matched to a gene: 9. CDR3 length: 14 amino acids. CDR1 and CDR2 from the germline V gene are SQVTM and ANQGSEA. In DNA, the CDR3 is TGCAGCGGGAGGACAGGGCCCTATTCCTACGAGCAGTACTTC. It encodes CSGRTGPYSYEQYF.

This clonotype was counted many times. This rearrangement joins TRBV20-1 to TRBJ2-7; 9 positions agree with TRBD2. V gave up 5 bases and J gave up 4 bases; unmatched junction bases: 15. The CDR3 sequence is 16 residues long. The germline gives CDR1 DFQATT, CDR2 SNEGSKA (reference sequence). CDR3: CSAYYNGREGRYEQYF. The CDR3 DNA reads TGCAGTGCTTACTATAACGGGCGGGAGGGCCGGTACGAGCAGTACTTC.

Many counts were recorded for this clonotype. The chain joins TRBV9 to TRBJ1-6; 8 positions match TRBD1. The CDR3 consists of 14 residues. Trimming at V came to 2 bases and at J to 10 bases, leaving 5 bases not matched to a gene. CDR1 SGDLS and CDR2 YYNGEE come from the germline V gene. CDR3 sequence reads: CASSVQGAFSPLHF. CDR3 in DNA: TGTGCCAGCAGCGTCCAGGGGGCCTTCTCACCCCTCCACTTT.

This clonotype was observed many times. The chain uses TRBV12-3 or TRBV12-4 and TRBJ1-3; D gene uncertain. V was cut by 3 bases and J by 2 bases, with 8 bases left in between. This CDR3 is built from 14 residues. The CDR3 bases are TGTGCCAGCAGTTTGCGAGGGACTGGAAACACCATATATTTT. It yields the protein CASSLRGTGNTIYF.

This clonotype was detected ten times or more. The rearrangement joins TRBV7-2 to TRBJ2-3; tentatively, D is TRBD2 (5 bases). V lost 5 bases and J lost 7, with 13 bases in between. Germline V lookup: CDR1 SGHTA, CDR2 FQGNSA. The CDR3 loop spans 13 amino acids. This CDR3 reads CASSPLAGYTQYF. The CDR3 DNA follows: TGTGCCAGCAGCCCCCTTGCGGGTTATACGCAGTATTTT.

This clonotype was recorded many times. This chain links TRBV12-3 or TRBV12-4 with TRBJ2-3; perhaps TRBD2 as D (6 bases). Trimming shortened V by 2 bases and J by 1 base, and 16 bases separated the two germline ends. The CDR3 sequence is 17 residues long. The CDR3 spells CASSLIAASWGTDTQYF. The CDR3, as DNA: TGTGCCAGCAGTTTAATAGCGGCTTCCTGGGGCACAGATACGCAGTATTTT.

This clonotype was counted many times. CDR3 in amino acids: CASSFLVGAHEQYF. The CDR3 DNA sequence: TGTGCCAGCAGCTTCCTGGTGGGCGCCCACGAGCAGTACTTC. The chain has TRBV7-9 and TRBJ2-7; D uncertain. Germline CDR1 and CDR2: SEHNR and FQNEAQ (reference sequence). This CDR3 has 14 amino acids. The V gene lost 3 bases and the J gene lost 5 bases, with 14 bases spanning the gap.

The chain joins TRBV12-3 or TRBV12-4 to TRBJ2-4; 9 bases fit TRBD2. The ends lost 1 base at V and 0 bases at J; junction bases unmatched: 10. The CDR3 loop spans 19 amino acids. CDR3 residues: CASSLGLGLAGLAKNIQYF. The DNA for the CDR3 is TGTGCCAGCAGTTTAGGGTTGGGACTAGCAGGACTAGCCAAAAACATTCAGTACTTC.

This chain joins TRBV9 and TRBJ2-7, with a tentative D call TRBD2 (5 bases). The CDR3 has 14 residues. V was shortened by 4 bases and J by 3 bases, with 14 bases between the two germline ends. Per the germline V gene, CDR1 is SGDLS and CDR2 is YYNGEE. DNA of the CDR3: TGTGCCAGCAGCCCAAGGGAGTTGGGCTACGAGCAGTACTTC. Translating gives CASSPRELGYEQYF.

As to this clonotype: A much larger clone sits a single nucleotide away, making a read error possible. The genes are TRBV2 and TRBJ2-7; 7 bases are shared with TRBD1. The CDR3 loop spans 13 amino acids. From germline, CDR1 is SNHLY and CDR2 FYNNEI. The CDR3 bases are TGTGGCAGCAGTGAACAGGGGACCTACGAGCAGTACTTC. Amino acids: CGSSEQGTYEQYF.